Listed here are 9 T cell receptor beta chains from one sample, sequenced in a study of shared clonotypes between healthy human individuals (dated by TCRdb to about 2020). Receptors were amplified or captured by the immunoSEQ multiplex PCR assay. The table comes from immuneACCESS by way of TCRdb, which keeps in-frame sequences with V and J called. Part of the clones is missing from these tables; in studies checked, under half for an unresolved V gene and the rest for unknown reasons. The sample contains some 2,500,000 clones, 90% to 95% of them found a single time. About 0.39% of the sample lies in the top ten. The sample taken for sequencing was naive CD4+ T cells from PBMCs. The meaning of the sample's cell subset or site label: CD45RA+ positively selected. The origin of the receptors is a young man in good health. Some clones in this sample may be carry-over from other donors' samples.

V gene TRBV11-2 combines with J gene TRBJ2-5; unclear D gene. The CDR3 is 16 residues long. The V gene's germline CDR1 is SGHAT and CDR2 FQNNGV. Trimming took off 2 bases at V and 2 bases at J, with 15 bases between the two ends. In DNA, the CDR3 is TGTGCCAGCAGCTTATTAGTGGGGTGGGGACAAGAGACCCAGTACTTC. Its translation is CASSLLVGWGQETQYF.

As regards this clone: The sample carries other DNA sequences with the same CDR3. The V gene is TRBV10-1, the J gene TRBJ2-7; D is undetermined. Germline CDR1 and CDR2: WNHNN and SYGVQD (reference sequence). The CDR3 sequence is 12 residues long. Deletions cut 1 base from V and 0 bases from J, with 1 base between. CDR3 region: CASSEFSYEQYF. CDR3 nucleotides: TGCGCCAGCAGTGAGTTCTCCTACGAGCAGTACTTC.

Only one count was recorded for this clone. The sample has other DNA sequences that encode this CDR3 too. The V call is TRBV5-1, the J call TRBJ2-2; no firm D call. V lost 0 bases to trimming and J lost 5 bases, with 5 bases between them. This CDR3 region has 13 residues. Germline lookup yields CDR1 SGHRS and CDR2 YFSETQ. The CDR3 DNA reads as TGCGCCAGCAGCTTGGGGGGAACCGGGGAGCTGTTTTTT. This gives the protein CASSLGGTGELFF.

This chain joins TRBV5-1 and TRBJ2-5; D is undetermined. The V gene's germline CDR1 is SGHRS and CDR2 YFSETQ. The CDR3 is 13 residues long. V lost 1 base, J lost 3 bases, and 7 bases lay in between. The CDR3 spells CASSLQTEETQYF. The CDR3 DNA reads TGCGCCAGCAGCTTGCAAACCGAAGAGACCCAGTACTTC.

J is TRBJ2-7 and V is TRBV18; D perhaps matches TRBD1 (5 bases). This CDR3 is built from 14 residues. Trimming stripped 6 bases from V and 3 bases from J, with 15 bases between. The germline V gene encodes CDR1 KGHSH and CDR2 LQKENI. In nucleotides, the CDR3 is TGTGCCAGCTCCCGTGGGGCCAAGGTCTACGAGCAGTACTTC. Translating it yields CASSRGAKVYEQYF. Full variable domain (outside the CDR3, taken from reference TRBV18 and TRBJ2-7): NAGVMQNPRHLVRRRGQEARLRCSPMKGHSHVYWYRQLPEEGLKFMVYLQKENIIDESGMPKERFSAEFPKEGPSILRIQQVVRGDSAAYFCASSRGAKVYEQYFGPGTRLTVT.

On this clone itself: Other DNA sequences in the same sample also yield this CDR3. The CDR3 nucleotides read TGCAGTGCTCGCAGGGACTATGGCTACACCTTC. Its translation: CSARRDYGYTF. The V gene is TRBV20-1, the J gene TRBJ1-2; D perhaps matches TRBD1 (5 bases). The CDR3 contains 11 residues. Trimming cost V 5 bases and J 3 bases, with 7 bases left between them. The germline V gene encodes CDR1 DFQATT and CDR2 SNEGSKA (reference sequence).

The chain is built from TRBV19 and TRBJ2-7; 10 bases are shared with TRBD2. CDR1 and CDR2 (germline): LNHDA, SQIVND (reference sequence). The V gene end was trimmed by 4 bases and the J gene end by 5 bases; junction bases not matched to a gene: 14. The CDR3 has 17 residues. CDR3 sequence: CASSTLSPSGSVHEQYF. The CDR3 DNA is TGTGCCAGTAGTACCCTATCGCCTAGCGGGAGTGTTCACGAGCAGTACTTC.

A single count supports this clone. CDR3 in amino acids: CSGGSPGELFF. The DNA of the CDR3 is TGCAGCGGAGGGAGTCCCGGGGAGCTGTTTTTT. V is TRBV29-1 and J is TRBJ2-2; a weak D match, TRBD2 (5 bases). Germline values: CDR1 SQVTM, CDR2 ANQGSEA. CDR3 length: 11 amino acids. V gave up 7 bases and J gave up 6 bases, with 9 bases separating them.

This sequence joins TRBV13 and TRBJ2-7, with a weak D call TRBD1 (7 bases). Deletions cut 5 bases from V and 0 bases from J, with 11 bases between. The CDR3 extends over 14 amino acids. The V gene's germline CDR1 is PRHDT and CDR2 FYEKMQ (reference sequence). The CDR3 region is CASSAGGLSYEQYF. CDR3 nucleotide sequence: TGTGCCAGCAGCGCAGGGGGACTCTCCTACGAGCAGTACTTC. Combining the CDR3 with reference TRBV13 and TRBJ2-7 gives the whole variable domain AAGVIQSPRHLIKEKRETATLKCYPIPRHDTVYWYQQGPGQDPQFLISFYEKMQSDKGSIPDRFSAQQFSDYHSELNMSSLELGDSALYFCASSAGGLSYEQYFGPGTRLTVT.